This TCR beta chain is drawn from a study of blood T cell repertoires in COVID-19. Clones were sequenced by immunoSEQ multiplex PCR, and TCRdb holds only the in-frame ones, with some missing. This table has fewer than 350,000 clones, roughly 85% appearing once. This TCR was sampled from a human donor in a cohort sampled during active COVID-19. The source material was peripheral blood.

Here the CDR3 reads CASSLTTGRRNTEAFF. CDR3 DNA: TGTGCCAGTAGTCTCACGACAGGGAGAAGGAACACTGAAGCTTTCTTT. This chain uses TRBV19 with TRBJ1-1, with 7 bases fitting TRBD1. Trimming took 5 bases from V and 1 from J; bases not matched to a gene: 10. This CDR3 is 16 amino acids long. CDR1 LNHDA and CDR2 SQIVND come from the germline V gene (reference sequence).